The TCR beta chain under discussion was sequenced for a study of blood T cell repertoires in COVID-19. The CDR3 length is 16 residues. With 1 base clipped from V and 2 bases from J, the junction kept 7 bases outside the gene matches. Germline assignment: CDR1 SGHVS and CDR2 FQNEAQ. Per the original data handling: Reference gene primer amplification gave nucleated cell count estimates. This table comes from immunoSEQ multiplex PCR, and its TCRdb copy is limited to in-frame clones, with some not included. V, J and clone size are those of that table, while D and trimming were read from the DNA. Among 250,000 or so clones, about 87% were seen once, and the ten largest hold roughly 4%.

Sequenced sample: PBMCs or T cells enriched from blood (not recorded which). The chain joins TRBV7-8 to TRBJ2-7, with 8 bases fitting TRBD2. This clonotype originated in a woman aged 25 to 39 with acute COVID-19. The CDR3: CASSLGFSGKTYEQYF. CDR3 DNA: TGTGCCAGCAGCTTAGGTTTTAGCGGGAAAACCTACGAGCAGTACTTC.